This entry features one TCR beta chain sequence. Its specificity is not known. This entry comes from a study of shared clonotypes between healthy human individuals. Across the whole study: Those who served as donors were a couple of women and a few men between the ages of 18 and 49.

Repertoires were generated with immunoSEQ multiplex PCR, while TCRdb's copy carries only in-frame clones and drops some. The table lists some 1 million clones, around 76% of them singletons. Findings and caveats of the study: Clonotype sharing across donors was expected to vary with sequencing depth. Non-shared clonotypes were found to have lower generation probabilities than the clonotypes that were shared by all four of the sorted-subset donors. Some naive CD4 clonotypes, about 5%, turned up in common across a few donors.

The material sequenced was memory CD4+ T cells sorted from blood. Indicated subset: CD45RA-negative fraction. This clonotype originated in a man aged 18 to 35 in good health.

The CDR3: CASSPKETGRYGYTF. In DNA form, the CDR3 reads TGTGCCAGCTCACCTAAAGAGACAGGGCGCTATGGCTACACCTTC. The chain links TRBV18 to TRBJ1-2; 7 nucleotides line up with TRBD1. The CDR3 extends over 15 amino acids. Per germline, CDR1 KGHSH and CDR2 LQKENI. V was clipped by 3 bases and J by 4 bases; unmatched bases: 8. The entire variable domain, with the rest obtained from reference TRBV18 and TRBJ1-2, is as follows: NAGVMQNPRHLVRRRGQEARLRCSPMKGHSHVYWYRQLPEEGLKFMVYLQKENIIDESGMPKERFSAEFPKEGPSILRIQQVVRGDSAAYFCASSPKETGRYGYTFGSGTRLTVV.